This is a list of T cell receptor beta chains from one sample in a study of immune cell composition in non-small cell lung cancer. Using immunoSEQ multiplex PCR, the repertoire was profiled, and TCRdb retains in-frame clones only, with some absent. The sample lists 3,000 to 4,000 clones; about three quarters were seen once. Input material: non-adjacent lung tissue. All receptors derive from a human donor with non-small cell lung cancer. Both conserved end residues are part of each CDR3. The D gene is left open where the match is weak. Size is omitted from some rows. Given values are once, few, many or a class for expanded clones.

d_call	v_call	clone_size	j_call	cdr3_aa	cdr3_nt
TRBD2	TRBV14	-	TRBJ2-3	CASSPVAGGSNTQYF	TGTGCCAGCAGCCCAGTAGCGGGAGGGTCTAATACGCAGTATTTT
TRBD1	TRBV5-6	-	TRBJ1-4	CASSPTTGGNEKLFF	TGTGCCAGCAGCCCTACGACAGGGGGCAATGAAAAACTGTTTTTT
-	TRBV27	-	TRBJ2-5	CASSHTSRAILKETQYF	TGTGCCAGCAGTCACACAAGCCGGGCCATTCTAAAAGAGACCCAGTACTTC
TRBD2	TRBV28	-	TRBJ2-7	CASSLGLSIAGGSYEQYF	TGTGCCAGCAGCCTGGGGCTGTCGATCGCGGGAGGAAGCTACGAGCAGTACTTC
-	TRBV9	-	TRBJ2-3	CASSATSDGAIDTQYF	TGTGCCAGCAGCGCGACCTCTGACGGGGCTATAGATACGCAGTATTTT
-	TRBV11-3	-	TRBJ1-1	CASSLGGNTEAFF	TGTGCCAGCAGCTTAGGGGGGAACACTGAAGCTTTCTTT
-	TRBV10-3	once	TRBJ1-1	CAITALQGGGAFF	TGTGCCATCACCGCCTTACAGGGAGGGGGAGCTTTCTTT
-	TRBV27	-	TRBJ2-2	CASSGSWGATGELFF	TGTGCCAGCAGTGGGAGTTGGGGGGCGACCGGGGAGCTGTTTTTT
-	TRBV6-1	-	TRBJ2-6	CASSEKKDLLTF	TGTGCCAGCAGTGAAAAAAAGGACCTTTTGACTTTC
TRBD1	TRBV7-9	-	TRBJ2-7	CASSFGTATYEQYF	TGTGCCAGCAGCTTTGGGACAGCTACCTACGAGCAGTACTTC
-	TRBV7-2	-	TRBJ2-4	CASSLHRGNDIQYF	TGTGCCAGCAGTCTGCACCGGGGAAACGACATTCAGTACTTC
-	TRBV4-1	large	TRBJ2-1	CASSQDPLVSEQFF	TGCGCCAGCAGCCAAGATCCACTAGTAAGTGAGCAGTTCTTC
-	TRBV20-1	-	TRBJ2-1	CSAHLYNEQFF	TGCAGTGCTCACCTCTACAATGAGCAGTTCTTC
TRBD2	TRBV13	-	TRBJ2-2	CASSLEAGVNTGELFF	TGTGCCAGCAGCTTAGAAGCGGGAGTAAACACCGGGGAGCTGTTTTTT
-	TRBV9	-	TRBJ2-1	CASSYRLLKGDEQFF	TGTGCCAGCAGCTACAGACTATTAAAGGGCGATGAGCAGTTCTTC
-	TRBV21-1	large	TRBJ2-7	CASSKAREAETYEQYF	TGTGCCAGCAGCAAAGCGCGGGAAGCGGAGACCTACGAGCAGTACTTC
-	TRBV9	-	TRBJ1-2	CASSLTDISNYGYTF	TGTGCCAGCAGCTTAACGGACATCTCTAACTATGGCTACACCTTC
-	TRBV4-1	few	TRBJ2-7	CASSQDITYYEQYF	TGCGCCAGCAGCCAAGATATCACTTACTACGAGCAGTACTTC
-	TRBV11-2	once	TRBJ2-7	CASSYDWGVAYEQYF	TGTGCCAGCAGCTATGATTGGGGTGTCGCTTACGAGCAGTACTTC
-	TRBV11-2	-	TRBJ2-7	CASSNRDFSYEQYF	TGTGCCAGCAGCAACCGGGACTTCTCCTACGAGCAGTACTTC
-	TRBV18	-	TRBJ2-7	CASSIQTYEQYF	TGTGCCAGCTCTATTCAGACCTACGAGCAGTACTTC
TRBD2	TRBV10-3	once	TRBJ2-1	CAISATTSGGYNEQFF	TGTGCCATCAGTGCTACCACTAGCGGGGGCTACAATGAGCAGTTCTTC
TRBD2	TRBV5-4	-	TRBJ2-5	CASSPPSGGETQYF	TGTGCCAGCAGCCCGCCTAGCGGGGGGGAGACCCAGTACTTC
-	TRBV11-2	few	TRBJ1-1	CASSLAGGNTEAFF	TGTGCCAGCAGCTTAGCCGGGGGGAACACTGAAGCTTTCTTT
-	TRBV30	once	TRBJ1-4	CAWSRKGGGNEKLFF	TGTGCCTGGAGTAGGAAGGGAGGCGGAAATGAAAAACTGTTTTTT
-	TRBV29-1	-	TRBJ1-2	CSAGVNYGYTF	TGCAGCGCCGGGGTTAACTATGGCTACACCTTC
-	TRBV27	-	TRBJ1-4	CASSSGAGRGADEKLFF	TGTGCCAGCAGTTCCGGGGCGGGGCGGGGGGCTGATGAAAAACTGTTTTTT
-	TRBV5-8	-	TRBJ1-1	CASSLNKNTEAFF	TGTGCCAGCAGCTTGAACAAGAACACTGAAGCTTTCTTT
-	TRBV27	-	TRBJ2-7	CASSSTWMRLSYEQYF	TGTGCCAGCAGTTCCACATGGATGCGGCTCTCCTACGAGCAGTACTTC
-	TRBV11-2	-	TRBJ1-5	CASSLGSNQPQHF	TGTGCCAGCAGCTTAGGAAGCAATCAGCCCCAGCATTTT
-	TRBV4-2	-	TRBJ1-2	CASSSLLGGYTF	TGTGCCAGCAGCTCCCTCCTAGGTGGCTACACCTTC
-	TRBV5-4	-	TRBJ2-1	CASTSGLYSYNEQFF	TGTGCCAGCACCTCGGGACTTTATTCTTACAATGAGCAGTTCTTC
-	TRBV28	few	TRBJ1-2	CATLLGDYGYTF	TGTGCCACTTTACTTGGGGACTATGGCTACACCTTC
-	TRBV11-2	-	TRBJ2-1	CASSAPGRVNEQFF	TGTGCCAGCAGCGCCCCGGGACGGGTCAATGAGCAGTTCTTC
TRBD2	TRBV5-6	-	TRBJ2-1	CASSRLAGGGSSYNEQFF	TGTGCCAGCAGCAGACTAGCGGGGGGGGGTAGCTCCTACAATGAGCAGTTCTTC
-	TRBV7-6	-	TRBJ2-5	CASSLGVTQETQYF	TGTGCCAGCAGCTTAGGGGTTACTCAAGAGACCCAGTACTTC
-	TRBV18	-	TRBJ1-3	CASSPRDTSSGNTIYF	TGTGCCAGCTCACCCCGGGACACCAGCTCTGGAAACACCATATATTTT
-	TRBV27	once	TRBJ2-7	CASSPRSTGTGSYEQYF	TGTGCCAGCAGCCCCCGATCCACCGGGACGGGATCCTACGAGCAGTACTTC
TRBD2	TRBV5-6	-	TRBJ2-7	CASNLLGRELVYEQYF	TGTGCCAGCAACCTACTGGGGCGGGAGTTGGTCTACGAGCAGTACTTC
TRBD2	TRBV6-1	-	TRBJ2-1	CASSEEGLAGAVYNEQFF	TGTGCCAGCAGTGAAGAGGGACTAGCGGGAGCTGTCTACAATGAGCAGTTCTTC
-	TRBV4-2	few	TRBJ2-7	CASSQDQRASSYEQYF	TGTGCCAGCAGCCAAGATCAACGGGCGAGCTCCTACGAGCAGTACTTC
-	TRBV5-1	once	TRBJ2-1	CASSKLVSESEQFF	TGCGCCAGCAGCAAACTCGTGTCGGAGAGTGAGCAGTTCTTC
-	TRBV7-2	-	TRBJ2-7	CASSWTFSYEQYF	TGTGCCAGCAGCTGGACTTTTTCCTACGAGCAGTACTTC
TRBD2	TRBV11-2	once	TRBJ2-2	CASTSGRTGELFF	TGTGCCAGCACTAGCGGGAGGACCGGGGAGCTGTTTTTT
TRBD2	TRBV4-3	-	TRBJ2-5	CASSHGLAGRATQYF	TGCGCCAGCAGCCACGGACTAGCGGGTAGGGCGACCCAGTACTTC
TRBD2	TRBV7-6	-	TRBJ2-3	CASTSLADTSTDTQYF	TGTGCCAGCACCAGTCTAGCGGACACTAGCACAGATACGCAGTATTTT
TRBD1	TRBV27	-	TRBJ1-2	CASSLSPRQGRYGYTF	TGTGCCAGCAGTTTATCTCCCCGACAGGGCAGGTATGGCTACACCTTC
TRBD1	TRBV6-5	-	TRBJ1-4	CASFGDSTNEKLFF	TGTGCCTCTTTCGGGGACAGCACTAATGAAAAACTGTTTTTT
-	TRBV6-5	-	TRBJ1-2	CASSLTGSDYGYTF	TGTGCCAGCAGTTTGACAGGTTCTGACTATGGCTACACCTTC
-	TRBV6-1	-	TRBJ2-1	CSSSRGSGFNEQFF	TGTTCAAGCAGTAGGGGAAGTGGGTTCAATGAGCAGTTCTTC
TRBD1	TRBV5-1	-	TRBJ1-1	CASSLLKPGQDAAFF	TGCGCCAGCAGCTTACTTAAACCGGGACAGGATGCGGCTTTCTTT
TRBD2	TRBV7-2	-	TRBJ2-1	CASSPRAGYFIANEQFF	TGTGCCAGCAGCCCCCGAGCGGGGTACTTCATCGCCAATGAGCAGTTCTTC
-	TRBV15	-	TRBJ2-3	CATSRDQLFTDTQYF	TGTGCCACCAGCAGAGATCAGCTATTCACAGATACGCAGTATTTT
-	TRBV7-2	-	TRBJ2-1	CASSPRVSNAYNEQFF	TGTGCCAGCAGCCCACGGGTTAGCAACGCCTACAATGAGCAGTTCTTC
-	TRBV5-1	-	TRBJ2-7	CASSQQSYEQYF	TGCGCCAGCAGCCAACAGTCCTACGAGCAGTACTTC
-	TRBV19	few	TRBJ2-2	CASSMDPGELFF	TGTGCCAGTAGCATGGACCCCGGGGAGCTGTTTTTT
TRBD2	TRBV11-2	-	TRBJ2-1	CASSPGTSGRDGEQFF	TGTGCCAGCAGCCCGGGGACTAGCGGGAGGGACGGTGAGCAGTTCTTC
TRBD2	TRBV9	once	TRBJ2-1	CASSVPSSGSTGYNEQFF	TGTGCCAGCAGCGTACCCAGTAGCGGGTCAACGGGTTACAATGAGCAGTTCTTC
-	TRBV5-1	-	TRBJ1-2	CASRRRQDYGYTF	TGCGCCAGCAGACGGCGACAAGACTATGGCTACACCTTC
-	TRBV12-5	-	TRBJ1-1	CASSPLSGGEAFF	TGTGCTAGTAGCCCCTTGTCCGGAGGTGAAGCTTTCTTT